Presented here are 14 T cell receptor beta chains from one specimen sequenced in a study of blood T cell repertoires in COVID-19. Sequencing was performed with immunoSEQ multiplex PCR; in TCRdb, only in-frame clones are kept and a portion is missing. The sample consists of about 220,000 clones, roughly 88% of them appearing once. The sequenced sample consisted of PBMCs or T cells enriched from blood (not recorded which). The receptors originated from a woman aged 35 to 49 with acute COVID-19.

The chain carries TRBV5-4 and TRBJ2-3; 9 positions match TRBD2. The germline CDR1 and CDR2 sequences are SGHNT and YYREEE (reference sequence). J was trimmed by 3 bases and V by 4 bases; bases with no gene match: 9. The CDR3 spans 16 residues. CDR3 region: CASSNSRGGQTDTQYF. The CDR3 region has the DNA TGTGCCAGCAGCAATTCGCGGGGGGGCCAGACAGATACGCAGTATTTT.

The chain combines TRBV4-3 with TRBJ2-7; 9 nucleotides line up with TRBD2. After removal of 4 bases from V and 7 bases from J, the junction contained 14 bases not matched to a gene. The CDR3 contains 16 residues. Germline CDR1 LGHNA, CDR2 YSLEER. The CDR3 region has the DNA TGCGCCAGCAGCCGTCGTAGGGAGCGGGGGGAAGAAGAGCAGTACTTC. Residues: CASSRRRERGEEEQYF.

This rearrangement joins TRBV5-1 to TRBJ1-1, with 9 bases that match TRBD1. CDR1 and CDR2 (germline): SGHRS, YFSETQ. CDR3 length: 14 amino acids. Losses at the gene ends were 0 bases for V and 9 bases for J; bases not matched to a gene: 6. The CDR3 region has the DNA TGCGCCAGCAGCTTGGGGGGACAGGGTCTTCAAGCTTTCTTT. As protein: CASSLGGQGLQAFF.

The J gene is TRBJ1-1, the V gene TRBV9; D unclear. This CDR3 has 13 amino acids. Germline V gene sequence: CDR1 SGDLS, CDR2 YYNGEE. Between the trimmed V and J ends, which lost 3 bases and 1 base, there was a span of 7 bases. Written as DNA, the CDR3 is TGTGCCAGCAGCGAGGACTCGAACACTGAAGCTTTCTTT. Residues: CASSEDSNTEAFF.

The chain carries TRBV19 and TRBJ2-1, with unresolved D. The CDR3 runs to 14 residues. Trimming pared 3 bases from V and 8 bases from J, leaving 14 bases between. Germline CDR1 reads LNHDA; CDR2 reads SQIVND (reference sequence). The CDR3 DNA follows: TGTGCCAGTAGTATGTCGATTGCGTTGGATGAGCAGTTCTTC. The encoded protein is CASSMSIALDEQFF.

CDR3 region: CASSYGSSYEQYF. In DNA form, the CDR3 reads TGTGCCAGTAGTTACGGGAGCTCCTACGAGCAGTACTTC. The V call is TRBV19, the J call TRBJ2-7; D perhaps matches TRBD2 (6 bases). The germline V gene encodes CDR1 LNHDA and CDR2 SQIVND (reference sequence). CDR3 length: 13 amino acids. V shed 5 bases and J shed 0 bases, with 8 bases lying between them. Together with reference TRBV19 and TRBJ2-7, the CDR3 gives the full variable domain: DGGITQSPKYLFRKEGQNVTLSCEQNLNHDAMYWYRQDPGQGLRLIYYSQIVNDFQKGDIAEGYSVSREKKESFPLTVTSAQKNPTAFYLCASSYGSSYEQYFGPGTRLTVT.

This chain connects TRBV4-3 to TRBJ2-7; D unresolved. CDR3 length: 11 residues. Germline V gene sequence: CDR1 LGHNA, CDR2 YSLEER. Trimming removed 4 bases at V and 5 bases at J, with 6 bases between. The CDR3, as DNA: TGCGCCAGCAGCCTGGGCGACGAGCAGTACTTC. This gives the protein CASSLGDEQYF.

The chain links TRBV24-1 to TRBJ1-5; 7 bases are a match to TRBD1. The CDR3 spans 15 residues. The trim removed 5 bases at V and 1 base at J, leaving 4 bases unmatched. CDR1 is KGHDR and CDR2 is SFDVKD in the germline V gene. DNA for the CDR3: TGTGCCACCAGTGCCCGGGACAGCAGCAATCAGCCCCAGCATTTT. Translation gives CATSARDSSNQPQHF.

This chain joins TRBV6-5 and TRBJ1-1, with D possibly being TRBD1 (6 bases). Germline assignment: CDR1 MNHEY and CDR2 SVGAGI. Between the trimmed V and J ends, which lost 5 bases and 2 bases, there was a span of 12 bases. The CDR3 is 14 amino acids. CDR3 DNA sequence: TGTGCCAGCAGTCGTGACAGGCTTAACACTGAAGCTTTCTTT. It yields the protein CASSRDRLNTEAFF.

In its sample, this clone was seen many times. V usage is TRBV7-2 and J usage is TRBJ1-1; the match to TRBD1 covers 7 bases. Germline V CDR1 and CDR2: SGHTA, FQGNSA. With 5 bases clipped from V and 1 base from J, the junction kept 10 bases outside the gene matches. This CDR3 has 16 amino acids. Here the CDR3 reads CASSTRQGEWNTEAFF. CDR3 DNA: TGTGCCAGCAGCACCCGACAGGGAGAATGGAACACTGAAGCTTTCTTT.

The rearrangement uses TRBV27 and TRBJ1-2; D is possibly TRBD1 (5 bases). The germline CDR1 and CDR2 sequences are MNHEY and SMNVEV (reference sequence). The germline V and J ends were trimmed by 0 bases and 0 bases, with 11 bases remaining between them. The CDR3 contains 16 residues. CDR3 coding DNA: TGTGCCAGCAGTTTATCGAGCGGGGGAGCTAACTATGGCTACACCTTC. It specifies CASSLSSGGANYGYTF.

This clone has more than one count but fewer than ten. The gene calls are TRBV9 and TRBJ2-6; D call uncertain. This CDR3 region has 17 residues. Trimming took off 3 bases at V and 0 bases at J, with 13 bases between the two ends. The germline V gene encodes CDR1 SGDLS and CDR2 YYNGEE. Here the CDR3 reads CASSDSSWASGANVLTF. The CDR3 coding sequence is TGTGCCAGCAGCGACTCGTCTTGGGCCTCTGGGGCCAACGTCCTGACTTTC.

The chain joins TRBV2 to TRBJ2-7; 8 nucleotides agree with TRBD1. The CDR3 length is 13 residues. CDR1 is SNHLY and CDR2 is FYNNEI in the germline V gene. Trimming cost V 6 bases and J 13 bases; bases outside gene matches: 14. CDR3 DNA: TGTGCCAGCAGGCTCGGACAGGGTAGCAGCACTTACGTC. Its protein product is CASRLGQGSSTYV.

This chain uses TRBV2 with TRBJ2-3, with TRBD1 identical over 9 bases. Germline V gene sequence: CDR1 SNHLY, CDR2 FYNNEI. The V gene end was trimmed by 5 bases and the J gene end by 4 bases; junction bases not matched to a gene: 7. This CDR3 region has 15 residues. Written as DNA, the CDR3 is TGTGCCAGCAGTAATCCGGGACAGGGTGCAGATACGCAGTATTTT. It yields the protein CASSNPGQGADTQYF.